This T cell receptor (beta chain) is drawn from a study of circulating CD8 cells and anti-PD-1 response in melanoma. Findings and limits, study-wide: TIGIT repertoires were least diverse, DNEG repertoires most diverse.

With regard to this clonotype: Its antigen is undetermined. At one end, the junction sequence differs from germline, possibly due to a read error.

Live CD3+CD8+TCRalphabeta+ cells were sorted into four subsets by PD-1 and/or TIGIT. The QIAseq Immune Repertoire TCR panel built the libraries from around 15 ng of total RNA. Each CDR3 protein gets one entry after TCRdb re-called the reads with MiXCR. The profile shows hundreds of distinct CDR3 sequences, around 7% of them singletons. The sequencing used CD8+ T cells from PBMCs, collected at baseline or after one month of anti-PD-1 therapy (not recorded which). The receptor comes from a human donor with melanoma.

CDR3 sequence: CASGGGNYGNTF. In nucleotides, the CDR3 is TGTGCCTCGGGAGGGGGGAACTATGGCAACACCTTC. V gene TRBV27 combines with J gene TRBJ1-2; D perhaps matches TRBD1 (6 bases). Germline CDR1 and CDR2: MNHEY and SMNVEV (reference sequence). The CDR3 loop spans 12 amino acids.